A selection of T cell receptor beta chains follows, all from one sample in a study of memory CD4+ T cells and cytomegalovirus serostatus. The repertoire was sequenced with immunoSEQ multiplex PCR; TCRdb's copy has only in-frame clones and lacks some. The data hold more than 40,000 clones, with around 78% observed a single time. Sequencing was performed on memory CD4+ T cells from blood. These TCRs come from an adult in good health and CMV-seronegative. Both conserved end residues are part of each CDR3. Each record gives: clone size, D gene, V gene, J gene, CDR3 DNA, CDR3 protein. A D gene is named only where the DNA matches it firmly. Clone size is shown for a subset of rows, as once, few, many or a class of expanded clone.

>-|-|TRBV30|TRBJ2-2
TGTGCCTGGAGTAGAAGCGTCGGAGGGGAGCTGTTTTTT
CAWSRSVGGELFF
>-|TRBD1|TRBV2|TRBJ1-2
TGTGCCAGCTCAATACAACAGGGGGACTATGGCTACACCTTC
CASSIQQGDYGYTF
>-|-|TRBV4-3|TRBJ2-6
TGCGCCAGCAGCCAGCTATGGACGGGGGCTTCCGGGGCCAACGTCCTGACTTTC
CASSQLWTGASGANVLTF
>-|TRBD1|TRBV7-2|TRBJ2-5
TGTGCCAGCAGCCGGGGACAGGGAGAGACCCAGTACTTC
CASSRGQGETQYF
>few|TRBD1|TRBV19|TRBJ1-2
TGTGCCAGTACCCACAGGGGCTATGGCTACACCTTC
CASTHRGYGYTF
>once|TRBD2|TRBV7-2|TRBJ2-1
TGTGCCAGCAGCTCTTCCGGGACTAGCGCCTTCAATGAGCAGTTCTTC
CASSSSGTSAFNEQFF
>-|-|TRBV19|TRBJ2-7
TGTGCCAGTAGTATAGATCCCAACGAGCAGTACTTC
CASSIDPNEQYF
>-|TRBD1|TRBV28|TRBJ2-7
TGTGCCAGCAGTTTATCAACAGGGGCCCTTTCCTACGAGCAGTACTTC
CASSLSTGALSYEQYF
>-|-|TRBV6-4|TRBJ1-1
TGTGCCAGCAGCTCTACACGAAACACTGAAGCTTTCTTT
CASSSTRNTEAFF
>-|TRBD1|TRBV6-1|TRBJ2-2
TGTGCCAGCAGTGTTTCCGGGACAGCGAACACCGGGGAGCTGTTTTTT
CASSVSGTANTGELFF
>-|TRBD1|TRBV28|TRBJ1-2
TGTGCCAGCACTTTAGGCGGGACAGGGGGTGTAAGTGGCTACACCTTC
CASTLGGTGGVSGYTF
>-|-|TRBV5-1|TRBJ1-4
TGCGCCAGCAGCCCTCGGGTCGGAGAGGAAAAACTGTTTTTT
CASSPRVGEEKLFF
>-|TRBD1|TRBV29-1|TRBJ2-7
TGCAGCGTTCAGGGGGTCTCCTACGAGCAGTACTTC
CSVQGVSYEQYF
>-|TRBD1|TRBV7-9|TRBJ1-5
TGTGCCAGCAGCTCCGGGACAGGGGTAAATCAGCCCCAGCATTTT
CASSSGTGVNQPQHF
>few|-|TRBV6-1|TRBJ1-1
TGTGCCAGCAGGGACAGTCTGAACACTGAAGCTTTCTTT
CASRDSLNTEAFF
>-|-|TRBV30|TRBJ1-3
TGTGCCTGGAGCCGGACAGTCTCTGGAAACACCATATATTTT
CAWSRTVSGNTIYF
>-|-|TRBV7-8|TRBJ1-2
TGTGCCAGCAGCCCGTACCGTTTTGACGGGGGACTAGTATATGGCTACACCTTC
CASSPYRFDGGLVYGYTF
>-|-|TRBV11-2|TRBJ2-3
TGTGCCAGCAGCCCAGGGGGGGATACGCAGTATTTT
CASSPGGDTQYF
>once|TRBD2|TRBV11-3|TRBJ2-3
TGTGCCAGCAGCTTGGGGGGGGAAGGGACAGATACGCAGTATTTT
CASSLGGEGTDTQYF
>-|-|TRBV5-1|TRBJ1-2
TGCGCCAGCAGCTTGGCAGGGGCCGATGGCTACACCTTC
CASSLAGADGYTF
>-|-|TRBV10-2|TRBJ2-3
TGCGCCAGCGGAGATACGCAGTATTTT
CASGDTQYF
>-|-|TRBV11-3|TRBJ2-2
TGTGCCAGCAGCCACAGGAACACCGGGGAGCTGTTTTTT
CASSHRNTGELFF
>few|-|TRBV30|TRBJ1-3
TGTGCCTGGAGTGCTGGGTCTGGTGGAAACACCATATATTTT
CAWSAGSGGNTIYF
>-|-|TRBV14|TRBJ1-5
TGTGCCAGCAGCCAAGGAGAGGGTCAGCCCCAGCATTTT
CASSQGEGQPQHF
>-|-|TRBV16|TRBJ2-1
TGTGCCAGCAGCCAATCGGACAGTTACAATGAGCAGTTCTTC
CASSQSDSYNEQFF
>-|TRBD2|TRBV5-1|TRBJ2-3
TGCGCCAGCCGGACTAGCGGGAGCACAGATACGCAGTATTTT
CASRTSGSTDTQYF
>-|-|TRBV6-1|TRBJ1-5
TGTGCCAGCAGTGAAAGGAGTGAGCCCCAGCATTTT
CASSERSEPQHF
>-|TRBD2|TRBV9|TRBJ2-3
TGTGCCAGCAGCGTATCGCGGGAGGATGGCACAGATACGCAGTATTTT
CASSVSREDGTDTQYF
>-|-|TRBV28|TRBJ2-7
TGTGCCAGCAGCCCTACCGGGACAACGGACTCCTACGAGCAGTACTTC
CASSPTGTTDSYEQYF
>-|-|TRBV28|TRBJ2-5
TGTGCCAGCAACCCCCTAGCGGGATGGGTGGACAGGGGGGAAGAGACCCAGTACTTC
CASNPLAGWVDRGEETQYF
>-|TRBD1|TRBV9|TRBJ1-1
TGTGCCAGCAGCGTTACAGGGGCCAACACTGAAGCTTTCTTT
CASSVTGANTEAFF
>-|-|TRBV7-8|TRBJ2-5
TGTGCCAGCAGCTTACTATCTAGGCAAGAGACCCAGTACTTC
CASSLLSRQETQYF
>-|-|TRBV14|TRBJ1-2
TGTGCCAGCAGCCCCAATCGGATCGTGGGCTACACCTTC
CASSPNRIVGYTF
>-|-|TRBV18|TRBJ1-2
TGTGCCAGCTCACCACGGGAAAACTATGGCTACACCTTC
CASSPRENYGYTF
>-|TRBD1|TRBV5-1|TRBJ2-7
TGCGCCAGCAGCTTGGCGACAGGGACCTACGAGCAGTACTTC
CASSLATGTYEQYF
>-|TRBD2|TRBV10-3|TRBJ2-1
TGTGCCATCAGTGAAACTAGCGGAAATGAGCAGTTCTTC
CAISETSGNEQFF
>-|-|TRBV28|TRBJ1-5
TGTGCCAGCAGCTTCCAGGGGCGGCAGCCCCAGCATTTT
CASSFQGRQPQHF
>-|-|TRBV7-9|TRBJ1-1
TGTGCCAGCAGCTTATTCCAAGCACGGAACACTGAAGCTTTCTTT
CASSLFQARNTEAFF
>-|-|TRBV7-2|TRBJ2-3
TGTGCCAGCAGTCCAGGGTGGGCACAAGATACGCAGTATTTT
CASSPGWAQDTQYF